This paragraph reports one TCR beta chain. This record belongs to a study of control samples from healthy donors and cancer patients. This table comes from immunoSEQ multiplex PCR, and its TCRdb copy is limited to in-frame clones, with some not included. The table lists around 140,000 clones, roughly 92% of them singletons, with 4.5% to 7% in the top ten. Trimming shortened V by 0 bases and J by 1 base, and 15 bases separated the two germline ends. The CDR3 runs to 17 residues. Germline V gene lookup returns CDR1 MNHEY and CDR2 SMNVEV (reference sequence). This TCR came from a man in his late teens or twenties in good health. The chain is built from TRBV27 and TRBJ1-2; D not certain. The sequencing sample was made of blood. The CDR3 region is CASSLSYILRGNYGYTF. The CDR3, as DNA: TGTGCCAGCAGTTTATCGTATATACTTCGAGGTAACTATGGCTACACCTTC.